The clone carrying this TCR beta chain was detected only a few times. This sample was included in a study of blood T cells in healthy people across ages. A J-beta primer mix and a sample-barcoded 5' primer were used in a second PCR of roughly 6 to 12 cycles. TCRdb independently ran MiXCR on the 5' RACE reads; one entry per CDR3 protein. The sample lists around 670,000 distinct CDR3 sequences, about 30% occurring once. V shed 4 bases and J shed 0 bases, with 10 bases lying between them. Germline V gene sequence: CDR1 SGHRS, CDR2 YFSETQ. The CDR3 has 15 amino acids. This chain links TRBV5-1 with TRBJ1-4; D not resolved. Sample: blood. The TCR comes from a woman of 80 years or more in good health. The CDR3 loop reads CASSMAAATNEKLFF. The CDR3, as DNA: TGCGCCAGCAGCATGGCAGCTGCAACTAATGAAAAACTGTTTTTT.